This T cell receptor beta chain was identified during a study of tumor-infiltrating lymphocytes in glioblastoma multiforme. The CDR3 runs to 19 residues. CDR1 and CDR2 from the germline V gene are MDHEN and SYDVKM. V lost 8 bases, J lost 4 bases, and 33 bases lay in between. Comment on this clonotype: What it recognizes is unknown.

TCR beta libraries were built from RNA through three nested multiplex PCR rounds using modified ARM-PCR. Via MiXCR, TCRdb re-called the multiplex PCR reads, giving one row per CDR3 protein. Of around 10,000 distinct CDR3 sequences in the sample, roughly 70% were seen once. General study points: Unequal TCR RNA per T cell might skew measured clone sizes.

This clonotype originated in a male donor with glioblastoma. The material sequenced was brain tumor tissue. This chain connects TRBV28 to TRBJ2-7, with a tentative D call TRBD2 (6 bases). The CDR3 bases are TGTGCCAGCGCACACTCGTTGGCAGCGGGCCGCCTTCATACTTACGAGCAGTACTTC. Its translation: CASAHSLAAGRLHTYEQYF.